The 31 T cell receptor beta chains listed next were all sequenced from one sample in a study of shared T cell receptors in the human thymus. The data were produced by immunoSEQ multiplex PCR, yet TCRdb's version contains in-frame clones alone and is incomplete. The repertoire consists of around 730,000 clones, with roughly 85% occurring once and the leading ten covering roughly 0.01%. These data are also associated with another study on human thymus T cells.

Sample: thymocytes. The receptors were sampled from a girl less than two years old with a congenital heart defect.

This chain connects TRBV7-8 to TRBJ2-6, with 9 bases fitting TRBD1. Germline-derived CDR1 and CDR2 are SGHVS and FQNEAQ. Trimming took 5 bases from V and 0 from J; bases not matched to a gene: 11. This CDR3 is built from 19 residues. The CDR3 DNA reads TGTGCCAGCAGCCGAAAGGGACAGGGATCGAGCTCTGGGGCCAACGTCCTGACTTTC. As protein: CASSRKGQGSSSGANVLTF.

J is TRBJ2-5 and V is TRBV10-3; weak D call: TRBD1 (5 bases). V lost 5 bases and J 3 bases, leaving 16 bases between the germline ends. CDR3 length equals 15 residues. In germline, CDR1 is ENHRY, CDR2 SYGVKD. For the CDR3, the DNA is TGTGCCATCAGTCCTGACAGAAGGGTAGAAGAGACCCAGTACTTC. Translating it yields CAISPDRRVEETQYF.

This clone occurred once. J is TRBJ1-1 and V is TRBV4-1; 7 bases are a match to TRBD1. This CDR3 comprises 17 residues. Trimming took 2 bases from V and 1 from J; bases not matched to a gene: 10. The germline gives CDR1 MGHRA, CDR2 YSYEKL. Here the CDR3 reads CASSQLIGDRENTEAFF. CDR3 in DNA: TGCGCCAGCAGCCAACTTATCGGGGACAGAGAGAACACTGAAGCTTTCTTT.

This chain links TRBV29-1 with TRBJ2-7, with D possibly matching TRBD1 (5 bases). CDR1 and CDR2 from the germline V gene are SQVTM and ANQGSEA. The CDR3 sequence is 13 residues long. Trimming pared 4 bases from V and 3 bases from J, leaving 13 bases between. CDR3 protein: CSVVRGPSYEQYF. CDR3 DNA: TGCAGCGTTGTTAGGGGCCCGAGCTACGAGCAGTACTTC.

The genes are TRBV11-2 and TRBJ1-2; TRBD1 aligns across 7 bases. The J segment lost 8 bases and the V segment lost 2 bases, leaving 8 bases of the junction unmatched. Per germline, CDR1 SGHAT and CDR2 FQNNGV. This CDR3 comprises 14 residues. CDR3 in DNA: TGTGCCAGCAGCTTACAAGGACAGGCTAGGGGCTACACCTTC. This translates into CASSLQGQARGYTF.

This clone appeared once. The chain links TRBV4-1 to TRBJ2-1, with 11 bases identical to TRBD2. CDR1 and CDR2 from the germline V gene are MGHRA and YSYEKL. V lost 0 bases, J lost 6 bases, and 4 bases stayed unmatched. CDR3 length: 16 amino acids. As DNA, the CDR3 is TGCGCCAGCAGCCAAGAAGTAGCGGGGGGGTTCAATGAGCAGTTCTTC. Translated, it gives CASSQEVAGGFNEQFF.

V usage is TRBV10-3 and J usage is TRBJ2-1; 7 bases are shared with TRBD2. This CDR3 is 15 amino acids long. CDR1 ENHRY and CDR2 SYGVKD come from the germline V gene. V shed 3 bases and J 4 bases; nucleotides not matched to a gene: 6. CDR3 DNA: TGTGCCATCAGTGATTCCGCGGGGGAGTACAATGAGCAGTTCTTC. Translating gives CAISDSAGEYNEQFF.

The chain is built from TRBV10-2 and TRBJ1-2, with 9 bases that match TRBD1. The V and J ends lost 2 bases and 5 bases, in that order; junction bases with no gene match: 6. The CDR3 runs to 15 residues. Per germline, CDR1 WSHSY and CDR2 SAAADI. CDR3 bases: TGCGCCAGCAGTGAGACGGGACAGGGCCCGTATGGCTACACCTTC. Residues: CASSETGQGPYGYTF.

V gene TRBV28 combines with J gene TRBJ1-2; D may be TRBD1 (5 bases). Germline CDR1 reads MDHEN; CDR2 reads SYDVKM. The CDR3 is 17 residues long. The germline V and J ends were trimmed by 2 bases and 3 bases, with 19 bases remaining between them. Here the CDR3 reads CASSLRGPFDNHYGYTF. Here the CDR3 DNA reads TGTGCCAGCAGTTTAAGGGGCCCCTTCGACAACCACTATGGCTACACCTTC.

This clone was found a few times. The chain carries TRBV28 and TRBJ1-5; D unresolved. V lost 5 bases and J 5 bases, leaving 10 bases between the germline ends. Germline lookup yields CDR1 MDHEN and CDR2 SYDVKM. This CDR3 spans 13 amino acids. The CDR3: CASSAEGDQPQHF. CDR3 nucleotides: TGTGCCAGCAGTGCGGAGGGAGATCAGCCCCAGCATTTT.

This clone was seen once. In nucleotides, the CDR3 is TGTGCCAGCAGTTTAAGGCAGGGAAACTATGGCTACACCTTC. Translation: CASSLRQGNYGYTF. The chain combines TRBV27 with TRBJ1-2; a possible D gene is TRBD1 (5 bases). Germline lookup yields CDR1 MNHEY and CDR2 SMNVEV (reference sequence). V was cut by 2 bases and J by 2 bases, with 9 bases left in between. The CDR3 covers 14 residues.

V and J are TRBV7-2 and TRBJ1-3, with 9 nucleotides matching TRBD1. Looked up from germline, CDR1 is SGHTA and CDR2 is FQGNSA. This CDR3 region has 18 residues. The junction had 7 bases not matched to a gene; V was cut back by 1 base and J by 0 bases. CDR3 protein: CASSLGDREPLSGNTIYF. In DNA, the CDR3 is TGTGCCAGCAGCTTAGGGGACAGGGAGCCCCTCTCTGGAAACACCATATATTTT.

This chain links TRBV25-1 with TRBJ1-1; TRBD1 is a possible D gene (6 bases). CDR3 length: 15 amino acids. Trimming shortened V by 3 bases and J by 6 bases, and 17 bases separated the two germline ends. Looked up from germline, CDR1 is MGHDK and CDR2 is SYGVNS. The CDR3 bases are TGTGCCAGCAGTGACCGTTTAGGGGGGAGGGCTGAAGCTTTCTTT. Its protein product is CASSDRLGGRAEAFF.

V is TRBV15 and J is TRBJ1-3; D not certain. Germline CDR1 reads LNHNV; CDR2 reads YYDKDF (reference sequence). The length of the CDR3 is 14 residues. V was pared by 1 base and J by 0 bases, with 4 bases between. The chain's CDR3 is CATSRGPSGNTIYF. The DNA of the CDR3 is TGTGCCACCAGCAGAGGGCCCTCTGGAAACACCATATATTTT.

The rearrangement uses TRBV29-1 and TRBJ2-3; 10 nucleotides line up with TRBD2. The CDR3 consists of 14 residues. V was clipped by 3 bases and J by 5 bases; unmatched bases: 5. In germline, CDR1 is SQVTM, CDR2 ANQGSEA. Here the CDR3 reads CSVESGGAGDTQYF. In DNA, the CDR3 is TGCAGCGTTGAGAGCGGGGGGGCCGGAGATACGCAGTATTTT.

This clone was counted between two and nine times. The rearrangement uses TRBV9 and TRBJ1-1; D may be TRBD1 (6 bases). V was trimmed by 3 bases and J by 4 bases, leaving 19 bases between them. The CDR3 consists of 16 residues. Germline V lookup: CDR1 SGDLS, CDR2 YYNGEE. CDR3: CASSDYPQTGSTEAFF. CDR3 sequence (DNA): TGTGCCAGCAGCGATTACCCCCAAACAGGGAGCACTGAAGCTTTCTTT.

Concerning this clone itself: Other nucleotide sequences from this sample produce the same CDR3. This sequence joins TRBV5-6 and TRBJ1-5, with 9 bases fitting TRBD1. Trimming removed 5 bases from V and 4 bases from J; junction bases left unmatched: 4. This CDR3 is 14 amino acids long. Germline CDR1 and CDR2: SGHDT and YYEEEE. The CDR3 sequence is CASSPGTGNQPQHF. The CDR3 nucleotides are TGTGCCAGCAGTCCTGGGACAGGGAATCAGCCCCAGCATTTT.

The chain is built from TRBV7-2 and TRBJ2-7; the match to TRBD2 covers 11 bases. Germline lookup yields CDR1 SGHTA and CDR2 FQGNSA. This CDR3 has 17 residues. V lost 1 base to trimming and J lost 6 bases; unmatched junction nucleotides: 11. The CDR3 coding sequence is TGTGCCAGCAGCTTAGAACGACTAGCGGGGTCCCCGGGCGAGCAGTACTTC. Translation: CASSLERLAGSPGEQYF.

Notes on this clone: It is unclear where the CDR3 begins or ends on the DNA, so no DNA is shown, and the CDR3 is as TCRdb lists it. V and J are TRBV5-4 and TRBJ1-2. Germline CDR1 SGHNT, CDR2 YYREEE (reference sequence). Ends included, the CDR3 has 14 residues. This CDR3 reads CASSFGPGNHGYTF.

This sequence joins TRBV2 and TRBJ2-3; the match to TRBD1 covers 7 bases. The CDR3 totals 14 residues. The germline V gene encodes CDR1 SNHLY and CDR2 FYNNEI. The V and J ends lost 10 bases and 0 bases, in that order; junction bases with no gene match: 7. The CDR3 coding sequence is TGTGCCATCAGAGACAGGGCTAGCACAGATACGCAGTATTTT. It specifies CAIRDRASTDTQYF. The full variable domain, its missing parts supplied by reference TRBV2 and TRBJ2-3, is EPEVTQTPSHQVTQMGQEVILRCVPISNHLYFYWYRQILGQKVEFLVSFYNNEISEKSEIFDDQFSVERPDGSNFTLKIRSTKLEDSAMYFCAIRDRASTDTQYFGPGTRLTVL.

For this clone: A read error may produce the germline difference seen at one junction end. The rearrangement joins TRBV6-5 to TRBJ1-2; tentative D call: TRBD1 (5 bases). This CDR3 contains 15 residues. From germline, CDR1 is MNHEY and CDR2 SVGAGI. CDR3 coding DNA: TGTGCCGGCAGTTACACCCCCCGGGGGACCGATGGCTACACCTTC. Its translation: CAGSYTPRGTDGYTF.

In its sample, this clone was seen a few times. The chain uses TRBV27 and TRBJ1-6, with D possibly TRBD1 on 5 matching bases. CDR1 MNHEY and CDR2 SMNVEV come from the germline V gene (reference sequence). Trimming shortened V by 8 bases and J by 9 bases, and 26 bases separated the two germline ends. The CDR3 length is 17 residues. The CDR3 DNA sequence: TGTGCCAGCTCATTCGACTGTGGCAGGGCTTCGTTTTCACCCCTCCACTTT. This encodes CASSFDCGRASFSPLHF.

The rearrangement uses TRBV9 and TRBJ2-5, with 11 bases aligning to TRBD2. The J call may be wrong; the DNA end is better matched by TRBJ2-7. The CDR3 extends over 16 amino acids. Germline V gives CDR1 SGDLS, CDR2 YYNGEE. The CDR3 DNA sequence: TGTGCCAGCAGCGTAGAAGCTAGCGGGGGGCCCTACGAGCAGTACTTC. Residues: CASSVEASGGPYEQYF.

CDR3 in DNA: TGTGCCAGCAGCGAAGAGAGACAGGCACAAGTCGGTCAGCCCCAGCATTTT. It specifies CASSEERQAQVGQPQHF. This chain links TRBV9 with TRBJ1-5; maybe TRBD1 (6 bases). The V end lost 3 bases, the J end lost 6 bases, and 22 bases lay between the germline ends. This CDR3 has 17 residues. CDR1 and CDR2 from the germline V gene are SGDLS and YYNGEE.

The rearrangement uses TRBV4-2 and TRBJ2-1; D remains unclear. Trimming left V 4 bases short and J 0 bases short, with 10 bases between. Per germline, CDR1 LGHNA and CDR2 YNFKEQ. The CDR3 is 15 amino acids. This CDR3 is CASSRPISSYNEQFF. Here the CDR3 DNA reads TGTGCCAGCAGCCGCCCGATTAGCTCCTACAATGAGCAGTTCTTC.

This chain links TRBV4-3 with TRBJ2-4, with 9 bases aligning to TRBD1. With V trimmed by 0 bases and J by 0 bases, 15 bases remained unmatched. In germline, CDR1 is LGHNA, CDR2 YSLEER. The CDR3 is made up of 21 amino acids. For the CDR3, the DNA is TGCGCCAGCAGCCAAGATAGGGCTGGGACAGGGAAAACTATAGCCAAAAACATTCAGTACTTC. This sequence encodes CASSQDRAGTGKTIAKNIQYF.

The V gene is TRBV4-1, the J gene TRBJ2-2; D is possibly TRBD2 (6 bases). Trimming removed 2 bases at V and 3 bases at J, with 19 bases between. The CDR3 totals 18 residues. Per germline, CDR1 MGHRA and CDR2 YSYEKL. The CDR3 loop is CASSQKVRNGGDTGELFF. The DNA for the CDR3 is TGCGCCAGCAGCCAAAAGGTACGGAACGGGGGAGACACCGGGGAGCTGTTTTTT.

The chain uses TRBV5-1 and TRBJ2-7; 8 bases fit TRBD1. The CDR3 length is 14 residues. V lost 2 bases, J lost 2 bases, and 3 bases stayed unmatched. Germline assignment: CDR1 SGHRS and CDR2 YFSETQ. The CDR3, as DNA: TGCGCCAGCAGCTTCATACAGGGGGCCTACGAGCAGTACTTC. Translated, it gives CASSFIQGAYEQYF.

This clone was recorded only once. The chain joins TRBV7-9 to TRBJ1-1; D is ambiguous. Germline-derived CDR1 and CDR2 are SEHNR and FQNEAQ (reference sequence). V was clipped by 8 bases and J by 4 bases, with 11 bases between them. This CDR3 comprises 12 residues. CDR3 protein: CASGGYGTEAFF. The CDR3 region has the DNA TGTGCCAGCGGCGGGTATGGCACTGAAGCTTTCTTT.

This sequence joins TRBV5-6 and TRBJ1-2, with TRBD1 matching 8 bases. Germline CDR1 SGHDT, CDR2 YYEEEE. The CDR3 sequence is 14 residues long. Losses at the gene ends were 4 bases for V and 6 bases for J; bases not matched to a gene: 8. CDR3 sequence (DNA): TGTGCCAGCAGCCAGGGGGCGACAGGGAATGGCTACACCTTC. Protein product: CASSQGATGNGYTF.

The rearrangement joins TRBV2 to TRBJ1-1; TRBD1 matches at 7 bases. Per germline, CDR1 SNHLY and CDR2 FYNNEI. V lost 7 bases to trimming and J lost 1 base; unmatched junction nucleotides: 9. The CDR3 totals 15 residues. The CDR3 spells CASKGGGAKNTEAFF. The DNA for the CDR3 is TGTGCCAGCAAAGGGGGCGGGGCGAAGAACACTGAAGCTTTCTTT.